Listed below are T cell receptor beta chains from one sample, sequenced in a study of T cell repertoires in cytomegalovirus infection. Via MiXCR, TCRdb re-called the reads, giving one row per CDR3 protein. Seen here are some 200,000 distinct CDR3 sequences, 9.5% observed once, and the top ten hold roughly 4.8%. The sample taken for sequencing was PBMCs. Receptor source: a human donor in good health (CMV status not recorded). Some clones in this sample may be carry-over from other donors' samples. The CDR3 runs from the conserved cysteine through the conserved F or W. The D gene is left open where the match is weak. A clone size is listed for some rows: how often the clone was seen (once, few, many), or a class if it is expanded.

D gene	V gene	clone size	J gene	CDR3 DNA	CDR3 protein
.	TRBV6-5	.	TRBJ1-2	TGTGCCAGCACTCCTCGTTCTAACTATGGCTACACCTTC	CASTPRSNYGYTF
TRBD2	TRBV29-1	few	TRBJ2-1	TGCAGCGGGACTAGTAGATACAATGAGCAGTTCTTC	CSGTSRYNEQFF
TRBD1	TRBV7-9	many	TRBJ1-6	TGTGCCAGCGATGGGGGGGGGACAGTAAATTCACCCCTCCACTTT	CASDGGGTVNSPLHF
TRBD2	TRBV7-2	many	TRBJ2-7	TGTGCCAGCAGCTCCCGGGCTAGCGGGGCCTCCTACGAGCAGTACTTC	CASSSRASGASYEQYF
.	TRBV19	few	TRBJ1-1	TGTGCCAGTAGTATAGCGGGTAGTGGAAACACTGAAGCTTTCTTT	CASSIAGSGNTEAFF
.	TRBV7-8	many	TRBJ2-5	TGTGCCAGCAGCTCCCCCGGGGCGTGGCAAGAGACCCAGTACTTC	CASSSPGAWQETQYF
TRBD2	TRBV9	.	TRBJ2-1	TGTGCCAGCAGCGTACAGGCGGGGGGTCGAAGTGGTGAGCAGTTCTTC	CASSVQAGGRSGEQFF
TRBD2	TRBV7-2	many	TRBJ2-5	TGTGCCAGCAGCTCTACTAGCGGGATGGAAGGGACCCAGTACTTC	CASSSTSGMEGTQYF
.	TRBV11-2	few	TRBJ2-7	TGTGCCAGCAGCTTAGCTTCGGGATCCCAAAAGAAAGAGCAGTACTTC	CASSLASGSQKKEQYF
TRBD2	TRBV7-2	many	TRBJ2-4	TGTGCCAGCAGCTTAAGCCTATCACTAGCGGGGGCCCTAAACATTCAGTACTTC	CASSLSLSLAGALNIQYF
.	TRBV14	many	TRBJ1-2	TGTGCCAGCAGCCAAGGAACAACCGGGACTCCTAACTATGGCTACACCTTC	CASSQGTTGTPNYGYTF
.	TRBV30	.	TRBJ2-1	TGTGCCTGGAGTACAGTTGATGAGCAGTTCTTC	CAWSTVDEQFF
TRBD1	TRBV12-3/TRBV12-4	many	TRBJ1-1	TGTGCCAGCAGTGCAACCGGGACAGGGAAGACTGAAGCTTTCTTT	CASSATGTGKTEAFF
TRBD2	TRBV7-7	many	TRBJ2-7	TGTGCTAGCAGCTTAAGCCTAGCGGGAGATGAGCAGTACTTC	CASSLSLAGDEQYF
.	TRBV27	few	TRBJ1-6	TGTGCCAGCAGGGGCGGACGGACGGGCTATAATTCACCCCTCCACTTT	CASRGGRTGYNSPLHF
.	TRBV2	few	TRBJ1-1	TGTGCCAGCAGTGAGGGCAGACAGAACACTGAAGCTTTCTTT	CASSEGRQNTEAFF
TRBD2	TRBV5-1	.	TRBJ2-1	TGCGCCAGCAGCTTGGCGGGAGGGCCTGCCCAGAATGAGCAGTTCTTC	CASSLAGGPAQNEQFF
.	TRBV7-2	many	TRBJ2-7	TGTGCCAGCAGCTCGGACCTTCCCTACGAGCAGTACTTC	CASSSDLPYEQYF
TRBD2	TRBV11-2	many	TRBJ2-5	TGTGCCAGCAGCGCGCCGGGACTAGCGGGACGCGGGGCAGGGACCCAGTACTTC	CASSAPGLAGRGAGTQYF
.	TRBV6-5	few	TRBJ1-6	TGTGCCAGCAGTAAACAGGGATATAATTCACCCCTCCACTTT	CASSKQGYNSPLHF